This T cell receptor (beta chain) was observed in a study of tumor-infiltrating lymphocytes in primary liver carcinoma. Study details: The patient population consisted of men and women between 30 and 69 years of age.

Study-level results: Tumor-adjacent and tumor-blood pairs shared a smaller degree of overlap than tumor region pairs. Tumor tissue displayed a significantly greater top-250-clone fraction than blood (p = 0.039).

Unsorted bulk tissue of roughly 18-31 mg yielded co-extracted RNA and DNA. None of the patients had received treatment, and all had chronic HBV infection. Details on this clonotype: Its antigen is undetermined. In this CDR3 the conserved last residue, phenylalanine or tryptophan, is missing, so a read error is likely.

TCR beta cDNA was made from around 520 ng total RNA with a constant-region primer. Three nested multiplex PCR rounds, a slightly modified ARM-PCR, produced the libraries for TCR beta. For roughly 10 cycles apiece, the opening two PCR rounds ran with TRBV1-TRBV30 forward primers and a C-beta reverse primer. TCRdb used MiXCR to reprocess the multiplex PCR reads, holding one entry per CDR3 protein. The sample has tens of thousands of distinct CDR3 sequences, approximately 70% seen once. Germline CDR1 is ENHRY and CDR2 is SYGVKD. The CDR3 spans 14 residues. V was cut by 3 bases and J by 1 base, with 9 bases left in between.

The sequence was obtained from a man in his forties with primary liver carcinoma and hepatitis B virus infection. The specimen was liver tumor tissue from sampling region 2. Subset in this sample: tumor region T2, inferior pole. J is TRBJ1-1 and V is TRBV10-3; D is unresolved. The CDR3 DNA follows: TGTGCCATCAGTGATAACACTCAGAACACTGAAGCTTTCATT. Protein: CAISDNTQNTEAFI.